These 6 T cell receptor beta chains came from one sample sequenced in a study of human T cells and chemical hapten exposure. Time point specified: patch test 1, 2 weeks after DPC sensitization. Indicated treatment: therapeutic diphenylcyclopropenone sensitization with weekly scalp DPC. Each CDR3 protein gets one entry after TCRdb re-called the RACE reads with MiXCR. The table shows approximately 400,000 distinct CDR3 sequences, with 4.8% occurring only once. The input for sequencing was whole blood, taken in connection with sensitization to the hapten diphenylcyclopropenone (DPC). The origin of the receptors is a woman aged 45-65 years with alopecia areata. Some clones in this sample may be carry-over from other donors' samples.

The V gene is TRBV7-2, the J gene TRBJ1-5; possibly TRBD1 for D (6 bases). Between the trimmed V and J ends, which lost 0 bases and 3 bases, there was a span of 9 bases. Germline CDR1 is SGHTA and CDR2 is FQGNSA. This CDR3 has 15 amino acids. The CDR3 spells CASSLAGTNNQPQHF. DNA for the CDR3: TGTGCCAGCAGCTTAGCCGGGACAAACAATCAGCCCCAGCATTTT. Full variable domain (missing parts from reference TRBV7-2 and TRBJ1-5): GAGVSQSPSNKVTEKGKDVELRCDPISGHTALYWYRQSLGQGLEFLIYFQGNSAPDKSGLPSDRFSAERTGGSVSTLTIQRTQQEDSAVYLCASSLAGTNNQPQHFGDGTRLSIL.

This chain uses TRBV30 with TRBJ2-1, with 7 bases that match TRBD1. This CDR3 is built from 14 residues. The germline CDR1 and CDR2 sequences are GTSNPN and SVGIG (reference sequence). V was pared by 5 bases and J by 10 bases, with 14 bases of the junction left unmatched. CDR3 in amino acids: CAWFSMDRRREQFF. In DNA form, the CDR3 reads TGTGCCTGGTTCTCTATGGACAGGAGGAGGGAGCAGTTCTTC. Complete variable domain (other parts from reference TRBV30 and TRBJ2-1): SQTIHQWPATLVQPVGSPLSLECTVEGTSNPNLYWYRQAAGRGLQLLFYSVGIGQISSEVPQNLSASRPQDRQFILSSKKLLLSDSGFYLCAWFSMDRRREQFFGPGTRLTVL.

The chain couples TRBV5-6 to TRBJ2-7; TRBD2 aligns across 8 bases. Germline V gene data show CDR1 as SGHDT and CDR2 as YYEEEE. With V trimmed by 5 bases and J by 4 bases, 5 bases remained unmatched. The CDR3 extends over 13 amino acids. The CDR3 DNA reads as TGTGCCAGCAGGTCTACTAGCGGTTACGAGCAGTACTTC. It encodes CASRSTSGYEQYF.

Ten or more counts support this clonotype. The J gene is TRBJ2-7, the V gene TRBV7-8; D is perhaps TRBD1 or TRBD2 (5 bases each). The CDR3 contains 16 residues. V lost 5 bases, J lost 2 bases, and 19 bases lay in between. Germline-derived CDR1 and CDR2 are SGHVS and FQNEAQ. The CDR3 DNA follows: TGTGCCAGCAGCCTGCCGGGGCGGGCGTCCGCCTACGAGCAGTACTTC. Its translation is CASSLPGRASAYEQYF.

Notes on this clonotype: A much larger clone differs by one base, so this may be a read error. V usage is TRBV6-5 and J usage is TRBJ2-2; 10 bases line up with TRBD2. With 6 bases clipped from V and 6 bases from J, the junction kept 4 bases outside the gene matches. Germline CDR1 reads MNHEY; CDR2 reads SVGAGI. The CDR3 totals 14 residues. CDR3 amino acids: CASSLLAGSGELFF. In nucleotides, the CDR3 is TGTGCCAGCAGCTTACTAGCGGGGTCCGGGGAGCTGTTTTTT.

Ten or more counts support this clonotype. The V call is TRBV7-8, the J call TRBJ1-2; D is possibly TRBD1 (6 bases). The CDR3 has 15 residues. Trimming took 5 bases from V and 5 from J, leaving 18 bases between them. CDR1 is SGHVS and CDR2 is FQNEAQ in the germline V gene. The CDR3 loop reads CASSRGGGQTYGYTF. CDR3 nucleotide sequence: TGTGCCAGCAGCCGTGGAGGAGGACAGACTTATGGCTACACCTTC.